These 25 T cell receptor beta chains were sequenced from one sample in a study of shared clonotypes between healthy human individuals (dated by TCRdb to 2019 to 2021). Libraries were made using the immunoSEQ multiplex PCR assay. TCRdb carries this immuneACCESS record with in-frame sequences only. Its versions omit some clonotypes, under half of them owing to an unresolved V gene in the studies checked, with the rest unexplained. Present in this sample are around 2.1 million clones, under 97% of which were seen just once. The ten largest clonotypes hold around 0.13% of the sample. The sequenced sample consisted of naive CD4+ T cells sorted from blood. The sample's cell subset or site label, in plain terms: CD45RA+ positively selected. These receptors came from a man aged 18 to 35 in good health.

The chain uses TRBV10-3 and TRBJ2-5; D may be TRBD1 or TRBD2 (5 bases each). Trimming left V 1 base short and J 6 bases short, with 9 bases between. The CDR3 is 13 residues long. Looked up from germline, CDR1 is ENHRY and CDR2 is SYGVKD. The CDR3 protein is CAISELGVQTQYF. For the CDR3, the DNA is TGTGCCATCAGTGAGTTGGGGGTACAGACCCAGTACTTC.

The V call is TRBV9, the J call TRBJ1-6; D gene unclear. The CDR3 length is 17 residues. Germline CDR1 SGDLS, CDR2 YYNGEE. The V end was cut by 0 bases, the J end by 0 bases, with 10 bases between. The CDR3 sequence: CASSVATESSYNSPLHF. CDR3 bases: TGTGCCAGCAGCGTAGCTACCGAGAGCTCCTATAATTCACCCCTCCACTTT.

The CDR3 is CAWSSIRDFLSGNTIYF. Written as DNA, the CDR3 is TGTGCCTGGAGTTCAATTCGGGACTTTCTTTCTGGAAACACCATATATTTT. The rearrangement joins TRBV30 to TRBJ1-3, with a tentative D call TRBD1 (5 bases). CDR3 length equals 17 residues. The germline gives CDR1 GTSNPN, CDR2 SVGIG (reference sequence). Trimming took 2 bases from V and 1 from J, leaving 18 bases between them.

The chain has TRBV6-1 and TRBJ2-7; 9 positions agree with TRBD2. Germline CDR1 reads MNHNS; CDR2 reads SASEGT. The CDR3 has 15 residues. Trimming took 7 bases from V and 3 from J; bases not matched to a gene: 10. The CDR3 sequence is CASTRAGGEGYEQYF. CDR3 DNA: TGTGCCAGCACCAGAGCGGGAGGAGAGGGCTACGAGCAGTACTTC.

The CDR3 bases are TGTGCCAGCAGCCTTGGACTAGCGGGGGGTTTCTACAATGAGCAGTTCTTC. Amino acids: CASSLGLAGGFYNEQFF. The V gene is TRBV9, the J gene TRBJ2-1, with TRBD2 matching 14 bases. Germline CDR1 and CDR2: SGDLS and YYNGEE. CDR3 size: 17 residues. V lost 4 bases and J lost 3; bases outside the gene matches: 6.

The chain uses TRBV5-1 and TRBJ1-1; no definite D call. The V gene's germline CDR1 is SGHRS and CDR2 YFSETQ. The CDR3 runs to 13 residues. V lost 4 bases, J lost 4 bases, and 11 bases lay in between. The CDR3 bases are TGCGCCAGCAGCCCACTTACGGGCACTGAAGCTTTCTTT. This gives the protein CASSPLTGTEAFF. Supplemented by reference TRBV5-1 and TRBJ1-1, the full variable domain reads KAGVTQTPRYLIKTRGQQVTLSCSPISGHRSVSWYQQTPGQGLQFLFEYFSETQRNKGNFPGRFSGRQFSNSRSEMNVSTLELGDSALYLCASSPLTGTEAFFGQGTRLTVV.

The chain couples TRBV11-2 to TRBJ2-1; D gene ambiguous. Trimming removed 3 bases from V and 6 bases from J, with 9 bases in between. Germline V gene lookup returns CDR1 SGHAT and CDR2 FQNNGV. This CDR3 has 13 amino acids. DNA for the CDR3: TGTGCCAGCAGCTTCTGGGCGCGCAATGAGCAGTTCTTC. The encoded protein is CASSFWARNEQFF.

CDR3 DNA sequence: TGTGCCAGCAGCGAAGCGCCCTCAGTAAATTACGAGCAGTACTTC. It codes for CASSEAPSVNYEQYF. The rearrangement links TRBV11-2 to TRBJ2-7; no firm D call. In germline, CDR1 is SGHAT, CDR2 FQNNGV. The CDR3 consists of 15 residues. Trimming shortened V by 5 bases and J by 4 bases, and 18 bases separated the two germline ends. Based on the CDR3 plus reference TRBV11-2 and TRBJ2-7, the full variable domain is EAGVAQSPRYKIIEKRQSVAFWCNPISGHATLYWYQQILGQGPKLLIQFQNNGVVDDSQLPKDRFSAERLKGVDSTLKIQPAKLEDSAVYLCASSEAPSVNYEQYFGPGTRLTVT.

J is TRBJ1-6 and V is TRBV7-2, with no clear D. The V end was cut by 5 bases, the J end by 9 bases, with 8 bases between. The V gene's germline CDR1 is SGHTA and CDR2 FQGNSA. There are 12 residues in the CDR3. The CDR3 DNA follows: TGTGCCAGCAGCATGGACGTTTCACCCCTCCACTTT. As protein: CASSMDVSPLHF. The variable domain in full, with the rest retrieved from reference TRBV7-2 and TRBJ1-6, is GAGVSQSPSNKVTEKGKDVELRCDPISGHTALYWYRQSLGQGLEFLIYFQGNSAPDKSGLPSDRFSAERTGGSVSTLTIQRTQQEDSAVYLCASSMDVSPLHFGNGTRLTVT.

As for this clone: Other DNA sequences in this specimen translate into the identical CDR3. V is TRBV28 and J is TRBJ2-7; D not certain. The germline gives CDR1 MDHEN, CDR2 SYDVKM. CDR3 length: 10 amino acids. Trimming removed 6 bases from V and 4 bases from J, with 4 bases in between. The CDR3 nucleotides are TGTGCCAGCAGGGGATACGAGCAGTACTTC. Protein sequence: CASRGYEQYF.

The rearrangement joins TRBV25-1 to TRBJ1-1; TRBD1 aligns across 7 bases. The CDR3 sequence is 14 residues long. Germline-derived CDR1 and CDR2 are MGHDK and SYGVNS. The junction had 4 bases not matched to a gene; V was cut back by 4 bases and J by 2 bases. The CDR3 DNA reads as TGTGCCAGCAGTGGGGACAGTTTAAACACTGAAGCTTTCTTT. As protein: CASSGDSLNTEAFF.

The rearrangement links TRBV5-1 to TRBJ1-4; a possible D gene is TRBD1 (6 bases). Germline V CDR1 and CDR2: SGHRS, YFSETQ. Trimming took off 3 bases at V and 6 bases at J, with 12 bases between the two ends. The CDR3 runs to 14 residues. CDR3 nucleotide sequence: TGCGCCAGCAGCTGGGGATCAGGGGATGAAAAACTGTTTTTT. Encoded protein: CASSWGSGDEKLFF.

Regarding this clone: An end of the junction differs from the germline gene, which may be a read error. The chain joins TRBV2 to TRBJ2-7; no clear D gene. The CDR3 extends over 13 amino acids. The V gene's germline CDR1 is SNHLY and CDR2 FYNNEI. The CDR3 loop is CASREDVSYEQYF. CDR3 nucleotide sequence: TGTGCCAGCAGGGAAGACGTCTCCTACGAGCAGTACTTC.

In the case of this clone: Different DNA sequences within this sample yield the same CDR3. This chain links TRBV28 with TRBJ2-7, with 8 bases lining up with TRBD1. This CDR3 has 13 residues. Germline V gene lookup returns CDR1 MDHEN and CDR2 SYDVKM. V shed 6 bases, J shed 7 bases, and the junction held 8 bases outside the gene matches. The CDR3 DNA is TGTGCCAGCAGCTCGGGGACAGGATATGAGCAGTACTTC. The encoded protein is CASSSGTGYEQYF.

The V and J genes are TRBV5-1 and TRBJ2-1; perhaps TRBD1 as D (5 bases). Germline CDR1 reads SGHRS; CDR2 reads YFSETQ. This CDR3 is 14 amino acids long. V lost 0 bases and J lost 8, with 12 bases in between. CDR3 sequence (DNA): TGCGCCAGCAGCTTGGCCGGACAAGACCATGAGCAGTTCTTC. As protein: CASSLAGQDHEQFF. Supplemented by reference TRBV5-1 and TRBJ2-1, the full variable domain reads KAGVTQTPRYLIKTRGQQVTLSCSPISGHRSVSWYQQTPGQGLQFLFEYFSETQRNKGNFPGRFSGRQFSNSRSEMNVSTLELGDSALYLCASSLAGQDHEQFFGPGTRLTVL.

This chain links TRBV7-8 with TRBJ2-5, with a weak D call TRBD1 (5 bases). The V end was cut by 0 bases, the J end by 5 bases, with 10 bases between. Germline CDR1 SGHVS, CDR2 FQNEAQ. The CDR3 runs to 14 residues. CDR3 coding DNA: TGTGCCAGCAGCTTAGCGGAACAGGTGGAGACCCAGTACTTC. Protein: CASSLAEQVETQYF.

This clone showed up just a few times. The gene calls are TRBV2 and TRBJ1-2, with D perhaps TRBD1 (5 bases). The CDR3 totals 12 residues. Germline V gene lookup returns CDR1 SNHLY and CDR2 FYNNEI. The V and J ends lost 6 bases and 2 bases respectively, with 7 bases between them. The CDR3 nucleotides are TGTGCCAGCAGACAGGCCAACTATGGCTACACCTTC. Translated: CASRQANYGYTF.

The genes are TRBV11-2 and TRBJ2-7; D gene unclear. Germline lookup yields CDR1 SGHAT and CDR2 FQNNGV. CDR3 length: 13 residues. The ends were cut back, 0 bases at V and 4 bases at J, with 7 bases in the middle. CDR3 residues: CASSLEARYEQYF. DNA for the CDR3: TGTGCCAGCAGCTTAGAGGCTCGATACGAGCAGTACTTC.

The chain has TRBV28 and TRBJ1-1; D unclear. Deletions cut 4 bases from V and 4 bases from J, with 19 bases between. This CDR3 has 16 amino acids. The germline gives CDR1 MDHEN, CDR2 SYDVKM. CDR3 loop: CASSSPSGDMGTEAFF. For the CDR3, the DNA is TGTGCCAGCAGTTCCCCCTCCGGGGATATGGGCACTGAAGCTTTCTTT.

The chain joins TRBV28 to TRBJ1-2, with 7 positions matching TRBD1. The junction had 12 bases not matched to a gene; V was cut back by 6 bases and J by 8 bases. The length of the CDR3 is 14 residues. The V gene's germline CDR1 is MDHEN and CDR2 SYDVKM. CDR3 DNA sequence: TGTGCCAGCAGGCCAGGGGGGAAGATCCCCGGCTACACCTTC. Protein: CASRPGGKIPGYTF.

Worth noting for this clone: Other DNA sequences in this sample translate to the same CDR3. The V and J genes are TRBV30 and TRBJ2-7; no clear D gene. The germline gives CDR1 GTSNPN, CDR2 SVGIG (reference sequence). CDR3 size: 12 residues. V was cut by 3 bases and J by 0 bases, with 6 bases left in between. The CDR3 DNA sequence: TGTGCCTGGAGGGGGAACTCCTACGAGCAGTACTTC. Translating it yields CAWRGNSYEQYF.

The chain carries TRBV18 and TRBJ2-1; 9 nucleotides match TRBD2. The CDR3 length is 16 residues. The ends lost 2 bases at V and 4 bases at J; junction bases unmatched: 6. Looked up from germline, CDR1 is KGHSH and CDR2 is LQKENI. Here the CDR3 reads CASSPLAGVEYNEQFF. Written as DNA, the CDR3 is TGTGCCAGCTCACCATTAGCGGGAGTAGAGTACAATGAGCAGTTCTTC.

Of note for this clone: The junction differs from germline at one of its ends, possibly a read error. CDR3 amino acids: CASSGLAGGQGTQYF. Here the CDR3 DNA reads TGTGCCAGCAGTGGGCTAGCGGGGGGGCAAGGGACCCAGTACTTC. V usage is TRBV6-6 and J usage is TRBJ2-5; 12 nucleotides agree with TRBD2. There are 15 residues in the CDR3. Germline values: CDR1 MNHNY, CDR2 SVGAGI (reference sequence).

CDR3 amino acids: CASRSDRGPNLAKNIQYF. The DNA for the CDR3 is TGCGCCAGCAGATCTGACAGGGGACCCAACTTAGCCAAAAACATTCAGTACTTC. This sequence joins TRBV4-1 and TRBJ2-4; TRBD1 matches 8 bases. Trimming took 6 bases from V and 0 from J; bases not matched to a gene: 13. The CDR3 sequence is 18 residues long. Germline CDR1 is MGHRA and CDR2 is YSYEKL.

The chain employs TRBV30 and TRBJ1-3; TRBD1 is a possible D gene (5 bases). This CDR3 spans 13 amino acids. V lost 3 bases and J 4 bases, leaving 10 bases between the germline ends. Per the germline V gene, CDR1 is GTSNPN and CDR2 is SVGIG (reference sequence). The CDR3 region is CAWSQTVGNTIYF. CDR3 coding DNA: TGTGCCTGGAGCCAGACAGTCGGAAACACCATATATTTT.